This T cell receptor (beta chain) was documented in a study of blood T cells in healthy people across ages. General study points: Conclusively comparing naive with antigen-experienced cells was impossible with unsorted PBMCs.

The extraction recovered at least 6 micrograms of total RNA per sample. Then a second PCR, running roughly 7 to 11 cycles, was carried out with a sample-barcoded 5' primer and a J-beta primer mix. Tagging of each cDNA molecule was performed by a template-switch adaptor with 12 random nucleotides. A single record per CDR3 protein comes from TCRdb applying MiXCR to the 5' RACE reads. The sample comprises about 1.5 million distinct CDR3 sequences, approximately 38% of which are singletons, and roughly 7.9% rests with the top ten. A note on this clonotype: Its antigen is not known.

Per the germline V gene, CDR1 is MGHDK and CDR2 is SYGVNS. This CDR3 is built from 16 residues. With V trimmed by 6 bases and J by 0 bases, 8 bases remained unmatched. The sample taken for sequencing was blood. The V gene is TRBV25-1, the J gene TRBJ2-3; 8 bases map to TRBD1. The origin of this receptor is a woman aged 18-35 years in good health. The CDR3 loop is CASRETGGWSTDTQYF. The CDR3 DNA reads TGTGCCAGCAGGGAAACAGGGGGATGGAGCACAGATACGCAGTATTTT.